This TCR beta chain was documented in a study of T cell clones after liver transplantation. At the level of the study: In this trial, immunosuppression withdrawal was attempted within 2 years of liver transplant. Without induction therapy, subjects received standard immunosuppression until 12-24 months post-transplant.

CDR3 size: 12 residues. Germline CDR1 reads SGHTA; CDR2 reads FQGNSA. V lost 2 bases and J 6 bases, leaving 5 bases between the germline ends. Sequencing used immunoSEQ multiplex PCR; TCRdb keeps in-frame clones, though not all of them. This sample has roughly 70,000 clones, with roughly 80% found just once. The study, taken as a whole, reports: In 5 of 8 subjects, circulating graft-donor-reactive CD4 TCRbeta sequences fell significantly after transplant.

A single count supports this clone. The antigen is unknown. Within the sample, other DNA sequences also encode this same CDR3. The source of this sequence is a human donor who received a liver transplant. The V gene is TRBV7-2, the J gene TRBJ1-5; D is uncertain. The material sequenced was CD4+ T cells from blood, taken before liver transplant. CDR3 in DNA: TGTGCCAGCAGCTTATCGCGTCAGCCCCAGCATTTT. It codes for CASSLSRQPQHF.